One and the same sample provided the 14 T cell receptor beta chains below, sequenced in a study of OX40 agonist ivuxolimab in advanced cancers. This table comes from immunoSEQ multiplex PCR, and its TCRdb copy is limited to in-frame clones, with some not included. The sample contains 60,000 to 80,000 clones, roughly 88% of which appear only once. Material: CD4+ or CD8+ T cells sorted from blood, obtained in a trial of the OX40 agonist ivuxolimab. The receptor source for this set is an adult with an advanced solid tumor such as melanoma, head and neck, liver or kidney cancer.

In nucleotides, the CDR3 is TGCGCCAGCAGCCTAAGGCCGACAGGGGAGAATGAGCAGTTCTTC. Its translation is CASSLRPTGENEQFF. This chain uses TRBV4-3 with TRBJ2-1; TRBD1 matches at 8 bases. Germline V CDR1 and CDR2: LGHNA, YSLEER. The length of the CDR3 is 15 residues. Trimming cost V 4 bases and J 7 bases; bases outside gene matches: 9.

The rearrangement joins TRBV7-9 to TRBJ2-1; D is possibly TRBD1 or TRBD2 (5 bases each). V was shortened by 4 bases and J by 7 bases, with 17 bases between the two germline ends. CDR1 is SEHNR and CDR2 is FQNEAQ in the germline V gene (reference sequence). The CDR3 covers 15 residues. This CDR3 reads CASSSTGTRVNEQFF. The DNA for the CDR3 is TGTGCCAGCAGCTCGACGGGGACCAGGGTGAATGAGCAGTTCTTC. The full variable domain, in which reference TRBV7-9 and TRBJ2-1 provide the parts outside the CDR3, is DTGVSQNPRHKITKRGQNVTFRCDPISEHNRLYWYRQTLGQGPEFLTYFQNEAQLEKSRLLSDRFSAERPKGSFSTLEIQRTEQGDSAMYLCASSSTGTRVNEQFFGPGTRLTVL.

This clone was counted once. This rearrangement joins TRBV28 to TRBJ1-4; D gene unclear. CDR3 length equals 16 residues. CDR1 is MDHEN and CDR2 is SYDVKM in the germline V gene. Trimming pared 8 bases from V and 0 bases from J, leaving 16 bases between. The CDR3 bases are TGTGCCAGCCTCAGTACGGAGGCCGCAACTAATGAAAAACTGTTTTTT. This codes for CASLSTEAATNEKLFF. The whole variable domain, filled in from reference TRBV28 and TRBJ1-4, reads DVKVTQSSRYLVKRTGEKVFLECVQDMDHENMFWYRQDPGLGLRLIYFSYDVKMKEKGDIPEGYSVSREKKERFSLILESASTNQTSMYLCASLSTEAATNEKLFFGSGTQLSVL.

V usage is TRBV7-2 and J usage is TRBJ2-5, with D tentatively TRBD1 or TRBD2 (5 bases each). This CDR3 region has 13 residues. Looked up from germline, CDR1 is SGHTA and CDR2 is FQGNSA. The V and J ends lost 5 bases and 4 bases respectively, with 11 bases between them. CDR3 residues: CASSGLQGETQYF. Written as DNA, the CDR3 is TGTGCCAGCAGCGGACTGCAGGGAGAGACCCAGTACTTC.

Regarding this clone: Given a much more abundant clone one base away, this may be a read error. The chain links TRBV6-1 to TRBJ2-7; D gene uncertain. Germline lookup yields CDR1 MNHNS and CDR2 SASEGT. V was shortened by 5 bases and J by 3 bases, with 2 bases between the two germline ends. The CDR3 is 10 amino acids. CDR3 DNA sequence: TGTGCCAGCAGTCTCTACGAGCAGTACTTC. As protein: CASSLYEQYF.

The rearrangement links TRBV9 to TRBJ2-2; TRBD1 is a possible D gene (6 bases). CDR1 is SGDLS and CDR2 is YYNGEE in the germline V gene. The V and J ends lost 3 bases and 0 bases respectively, with 9 bases between them. The CDR3 is 15 amino acids. The chain's CDR3 is CASSGGLANTGELFF. CDR3 DNA sequence: TGTGCCAGCAGCGGGGGGCTAGCGAACACCGGGGAGCTGTTTTTT.

The chain joins TRBV29-1 to TRBJ2-1; D may be TRBD2 (6 bases). V was pared by 7 bases and J by 0 bases, with 19 bases between. The CDR3 has 16 amino acids. CDR1 and CDR2 from the germline V gene are SQVTM and ANQGSEA. Here the CDR3 reads CSAEGKAGSSYNEQFF. The CDR3 bases are TGCAGCGCGGAAGGGAAGGCGGGGAGCTCCTACAATGAGCAGTTCTTC.

The chain is built from TRBV7-9 and TRBJ2-3; 8 bases agree with TRBD2. Germline assignment: CDR1 SEHNR and CDR2 FQNEAQ (reference sequence). Trimming cost V 2 bases and J 3 bases; bases outside gene matches: 7. This CDR3 is 16 amino acids long. In DNA form, the CDR3 reads TGTGCCAGCAGCTTAAATCCCGGACTAGCTACAGATACGCAGTATTTT. Translated: CASSLNPGLATDTQYF.

V is TRBV7-8 and J is TRBJ2-7; possibly TRBD1 for D (6 bases). The V gene's germline CDR1 is SGHVS and CDR2 FQNEAQ. This CDR3 region has 13 residues. The V and J ends lost 1 base and 4 bases respectively, with 8 bases between them. CDR3: CASSLGTAYEQYF. In nucleotides, the CDR3 is TGTGCCAGCAGCTTAGGGACAGCTTACGAGCAGTACTTC.

This clone showed up just once. The chain carries TRBV5-1 and TRBJ2-7; maybe TRBD1 (5 bases). CDR1 and CDR2 from the germline V gene are SGHRS and YFSETQ. V gave up 0 bases and J gave up 3 bases, with 13 bases separating them. There are 15 residues in the CDR3. The CDR3 region is CASSLAAGPVYEQYF. In DNA, the CDR3 is TGCGCCAGCAGCTTGGCCGCAGGGCCCGTCTACGAGCAGTACTTC.

This rearrangement joins TRBV19 to TRBJ2-5, with a possible D match to TRBD2 (6 bases). Germline assignment: CDR1 LNHDA and CDR2 SQIVND (reference sequence). V was pared by 5 bases and J by 4 bases, with 14 bases between. The CDR3 runs to 14 residues. In DNA, the CDR3 is TGTGCCAGTAGTGCTTCACTCGGGAGAGAGACCCAGTACTTC. It codes for CASSASLGRETQYF.

The chain employs TRBV19 and TRBJ1-2; TRBD1 is a possible D gene (6 bases). Germline V CDR1 and CDR2: LNHDA, SQIVND (reference sequence). CDR3 length: 15 residues. Trimming took off 5 bases at V and 7 bases at J, with 20 bases between the two ends. The CDR3 DNA follows: TGTGCCAGTAGTTGGGACCGACAGGCCGGGGGTGGCTACACCTTC. Protein: CASSWDRQAGGGYTF.

V gene TRBV7-8 combines with J gene TRBJ1-5; maybe TRBD1 (5 bases). The CDR3 loop spans 12 amino acids. Trimming removed 5 bases at V and 5 bases at J, with 7 bases between. The V gene's germline CDR1 is SGHVS and CDR2 FQNEAQ. The CDR3 nucleotides are TGTGCCAGCAGCCGGGGGGATCAGCCCCAGCATTTT. This codes for CASSRGDQPQHF.

The chain recombines TRBV19 with TRBJ2-5; D possibly uses TRBD1 or TRBD2 (6 bases each). The CDR3 covers 13 residues. The germline V and J ends were trimmed by 6 bases and 0 bases, with 8 bases remaining between them. Germline assignment: CDR1 LNHDA and CDR2 SQIVND (reference sequence). CDR3 DNA: TGTGCCAGTAGGGGGGGCAACCAAGAGACCCAGTACTTC. Translation: CASRGGNQETQYF.